A single sample gave rise to the 21 T cell receptor beta chains below, sequenced in a study of T cell responses to AZD1222 COVID-19 vaccine. Assay: immunoSEQ multiplex PCR; the TCRdb copy retains only in-frame clones and omits some. Of fewer than 150,000 clones listed, just over 85% are singletons. Sequences were derived from peripheral blood, sampled on day 0 of AZD1222 vaccination. Receptors originate from an adult in good health.

This chain uses TRBV6-4 with TRBJ2-1; 11 bases are a match to TRBD2. The CDR3 loop spans 20 amino acids. V was clipped by 2 bases and J by 5 bases; unmatched bases: 17. CDR1 is MRHNA and CDR2 is SNTAGT in the germline V gene. The CDR3 spells CASSDEGFLAGGIWNNEQFF. The CDR3 nucleotides read TGTGCCAGCAGTGACGAGGGGTTCCTAGCGGGAGGAATATGGAACAATGAGCAGTTCTTC.

The chain couples TRBV2 to TRBJ1-3; 7 bases agree with TRBD1. The CDR3 contains 15 residues. The germline V gene encodes CDR1 SNHLY and CDR2 FYNNEI. With 6 bases clipped from V and 0 bases from J, the junction kept 5 bases outside the gene matches. CDR3 in amino acids: CASRGQVLSGNTIYF. CDR3 DNA: TGTGCCAGCAGAGGACAGGTACTCTCTGGAAACACCATATATTTT.

The J gene is TRBJ1-5, the V gene TRBV9; 9 nucleotides match TRBD1. V lost 0 bases, J lost 6 bases, and 4 bases stayed unmatched. CDR3 length: 15 amino acids. CDR1 and CDR2 (germline): SGDLS, YYNGEE. DNA of the CDR3: TGTGCCAGCAGCGTAGGTACAGGGGGCGGTCAGCCCCAGCATTTT. It is translated as CASSVGTGGGQPQHF.

The V call is TRBV7-9, the J call TRBJ1-6; D not certain. The CDR3 loop spans 14 amino acids. Trimming shortened V by 5 bases and J by 7 bases, and 12 bases separated the two germline ends. In germline, CDR1 is SEHNR, CDR2 FQNEAQ (reference sequence). Written as DNA, the CDR3 is TGTGCCAGCAGCACCAGCTTACGGAATTCACCCCTCCACTTT. Residues: CASSTSLRNSPLHF.

This chain uses TRBV30 with TRBJ1-4; D gene ambiguous. Germline lookup yields CDR1 GTSNPN and CDR2 SVGIG (reference sequence). V lost 3 bases, J lost 5 bases, and 10 bases lay in between. The CDR3 has 13 residues. For the CDR3, the DNA is TGTGCCTGGAGAATTCATGGAAATGAAAAACTGTTTTTT. It is translated as CAWRIHGNEKLFF.

The rearrangement links TRBV11-2 to TRBJ1-2; D not resolved. The V gene's germline CDR1 is SGHAT and CDR2 FQNNGV. V lost 0 bases and J 6 bases, leaving 26 bases between the germline ends. The CDR3 has 19 amino acids. CDR3: CASSLEVANSSYVGDGYTF. The CDR3 bases are TGTGCCAGCAGCTTAGAAGTAGCAAATTCCTCCTATGTCGGGGATGGCTACACCTTC. Based on the CDR3 plus reference TRBV11-2 and TRBJ1-2, the full variable domain is EAGVAQSPRYKIIEKRQSVAFWCNPISGHATLYWYQQILGQGPKLLIQFQNNGVVDDSQLPKDRFSAERLKGVDSTLKIQPAKLEDSAVYLCASSLEVANSSYVGDGYTFGSGTRLTVV.

This clone was counted between two and nine times. The chain uses TRBV19 and TRBJ2-5; 7 bases line up with TRBD2. There are 15 residues in the CDR3. Germline values: CDR1 LNHDA, CDR2 SQIVND (reference sequence). V gave up 4 bases and J gave up 0 bases; unmatched junction bases: 5. The DNA of the CDR3 is TGTGCCAGTAGTAATGCGGGAGAGTACCAAGAGACCCAGTACTTC. It translates to CASSNAGEYQETQYF.

The chain carries TRBV5-1 and TRBJ1-4, with D unclear. This CDR3 is built from 17 residues. CDR1 and CDR2 (germline): SGHRS, YFSETQ. The V end lost 0 bases, the J end lost 7 bases, and 19 bases lay between the germline ends. In nucleotides, the CDR3 is TGCGCCAGCAGCTTGGGGGAACAGAGTCTATTTGGTGAAAAACTGTTTTTT. This gives the protein CASSLGEQSLFGEKLFF.

The genes are TRBV25-1 and TRBJ1-3, with D maybe TRBD1 (5 bases). There are 14 residues in the CDR3. Germline V gives CDR1 MGHDK, CDR2 SYGVNS. Trimming removed 7 bases at V and 0 bases at J, with 10 bases between. CDR3 protein: CASKRDSSGNTIYF. CDR3 nucleotide sequence: TGTGCCAGCAAACGCGACAGCTCTGGAAACACCATATATTTT.

The chain employs TRBV6-2 or TRBV6-3 and TRBJ2-5, with unresolved D. Trimming left V 6 bases short and J 1 base short, with 21 bases between. Per germline, CDR1 MNHEY and CDR2 SVGEGT. This CDR3 comprises 17 residues. The CDR3 reads CASSSLVAATFQETQYF. CDR3 DNA sequence: TGTGCCAGCAGCTCCCTGGTGGCGGCTACCTTCCAAGAGACCCAGTACTTC.

The chain has TRBV6-5 and TRBJ2-7, with 7 bases fitting TRBD2. Germline values: CDR1 MNHEY, CDR2 SVGAGI. This CDR3 has 14 residues. The ends lost 1 base at V and 5 bases at J; junction bases unmatched: 5. Here the CDR3 DNA reads TGTGCCAGCAGTTACTTAGAGGGAGGGGACGAGCAGTACTTC. It yields the protein CASSYLEGGDEQYF.

The rearrangement links TRBV7-9 to TRBJ2-7; D remains ambiguous. Deletions cut 5 bases from V and 2 bases from J, with 19 bases between. The germline V gene has CDR1 SEHNR and CDR2 FQNEAQ (reference sequence). CDR3 size: 16 residues. CDR3 loop: CASSPSSGKAPYEQYF. CDR3 sequence (DNA): TGTGCCAGCAGCCCATCGAGTGGGAAGGCCCCCTACGAGCAGTACTTC.

V is TRBV7-6 and J is TRBJ2-3, with no clear D. Trimming stripped 3 bases from V and 0 bases from J, with 10 bases between. Germline V lookup: CDR1 SGHVS, CDR2 FNYEAQ. The CDR3 totals 15 residues. The CDR3 protein is CASSFGESSTDTQYF. CDR3 nucleotide sequence: TGTGCCAGCAGCTTTGGGGAATCGAGCACAGATACGCAGTATTTT.

This chain connects TRBV19 to TRBJ1-2; D call uncertain. V lost 5 bases, J lost 0 bases, and 1 base lay in between. Germline V gene data show CDR1 as LNHDA and CDR2 as SQIVND (reference sequence). The CDR3 totals 11 residues. CDR3 nucleotide sequence: TGTGCCAGTAGTTCTAACTATGGCTACACCTTC. Amino acids: CASSSNYGYTF.

The chain has TRBV5-1 and TRBJ1-4; D may be TRBD1 (6 bases). CDR1 SGHRS and CDR2 YFSETQ come from the germline V gene. Trimming shortened V by 5 bases and J by 17 bases, and 19 bases separated the two germline ends. This CDR3 is 12 amino acids long. The CDR3 protein is CASREEGGKLFF. The CDR3 nucleotides read TGCGCCAGCAGGGAGGAAGGGGGAAAGCTTTTTTTT.

This chain connects TRBV11-2 to TRBJ2-7; 7 nucleotides align to TRBD2. Germline V gene lookup returns CDR1 SGHAT and CDR2 FQNNGV. With V trimmed by 4 bases and J by 3 bases, 12 bases remained unmatched. The CDR3 sequence is 16 residues long. In DNA form, the CDR3 reads TGTGCCAGCAGCTCAGCTGGGGCTAGCGGATTCTACGAGCAGTACTTC. Residues: CASSSAGASGFYEQYF.

The V gene is TRBV4-1, the J gene TRBJ1-5; D uncertain. V lost 0 bases, J lost 4 bases, and 7 bases lay in between. The CDR3 length is 14 residues. CDR1 is MGHRA, CDR2 YSYEKL, per germline. CDR3 sequence: CASSQDGTNQPQHF. The DNA for the CDR3 is TGCGCCAGCAGCCAAGATGGAACTAATCAGCCCCAGCATTTT.

To note about this clone: The sample has other DNA sequences that encode this CDR3 too. The DNA for the CDR3 is TGTGCCAGCAGCGGCGGGACAGGTAGTTATAGCAATCAGCCCCAGCATTTT. This translates into CASSGGTGSYSNQPQHF. V and J are TRBV5-5 and TRBJ1-5, with 8 bases that match TRBD1. Germline CDR1 SGHKS, CDR2 YYEKEE (reference sequence). CDR3 length: 17 residues. The V and J ends lost 4 bases and 0 bases, in that order; junction bases with no gene match: 9. The variable domain in full, with the rest retrieved from reference TRBV5-5 and TRBJ1-5, is DAGVTQSPTHLIKTRGQQVTLRCSPISGHKSVSWYQQVLGQGPQFIFQYYEKEERGRGNFPDRFSARQFPNYSSELNVNALLLGDSALYLCASSGGTGSYSNQPQHFGDGTRLSIL.

V gene TRBV7-9 combines with J gene TRBJ1-1, with a tentative D call TRBD1 (5 bases). The germline V and J ends were trimmed by 3 bases and 0 bases, with 11 bases remaining between them. The CDR3 is 15 residues long. Germline V lookup: CDR1 SEHNR, CDR2 FQNEAQ (reference sequence). The CDR3, as DNA: TGTGCCAGCAGCTTCTCGGGGACGATGAACACTGAAGCTTTCTTT. Translation gives CASSFSGTMNTEAFF. Filled out from reference TRBV7-9 and TRBJ1-1, the complete variable domain reads DTGVSQNPRHKITKRGQNVTFRCDPISEHNRLYWYRQTLGQGPEFLTYFQNEAQLEKSRLLSDRFSAERPKGSFSTLEIQRTEQGDSAMYLCASSFSGTMNTEAFFGQGTRLTVV.

This chain connects TRBV6-5 to TRBJ1-5; the D gene is possibly TRBD1 (5 bases). Germline values: CDR1 MNHEY, CDR2 SVGAGI. The CDR3 has 14 residues. Trimming took off 6 bases at V and 4 bases at J, with 13 bases between the two ends. The CDR3 region is CASRWGVGNQPQHF. DNA for the CDR3: TGTGCCAGCAGGTGGGGCGTAGGGAATCAGCCCCAGCATTTT.

This clone was detected once. This chain connects TRBV27 to TRBJ2-3, with D possibly being TRBD1 (6 bases). V was clipped by 8 bases and J by 3 bases, with 18 bases between them. The germline V gene has CDR1 MNHEY and CDR2 SMNVEV (reference sequence). The CDR3 runs 15 residues. The CDR3 region has the DNA TGTGCCAGCCAAAGGGGGTCAGGGGCTACAGATACGCAGTATTTT. Translating it yields CASQRGSGATDTQYF.